A selection of T cell receptor beta chains follows, all from one sample in a study of OX40 agonist ivuxolimab in advanced cancers. The table came from immunoSEQ multiplex PCR; TCRdb's copy has only in-frame clones and leaves some out. In the table there are roughly 90,000 clones, 70% to 90% of which are singletons. The source was CD4+ or CD8+ T cells sorted from blood, collected in a trial of the OX40 agonist ivuxolimab. These receptors came from an adult with an advanced solid tumor such as melanoma, head and neck, liver or kidney cancer. CDR3s include the opening cysteine and the closing phenylalanine or tryptophan. Each record gives: V gene, CDR3 protein.

TRBV4-1 CASSRRDRGIGEQYF
TRBV11-2 CASSLVGTIGKNIQYF
TRBV30 CAWSLGSLSGTEAFF
TRBV2 CASKGDSSGNTIYF
TRBV9 CASSPRSGGVSVRELFF
TRBV9 CASSGQIGYEQYF
TRBV4-3 CASSQDLGGAGSPLHF
TRBV6-1 CASGYWPEAFF
TRBV7-2 CASSRGTDYSNQPQHF
TRBV9 CASSERGTGGFYEQYF
TRBV18 CASSPLASNQPQHF
TRBV4-3 CASSQEIFWQGAEQYF
TRBV5-1 CASSDATNEKLFF
TRBV19 CASSSFGMNTEAFF
TRBV7-2 CASSPPGRGGYEQYF
TRBV28 CASRAGAGTNYGYTF
TRBV7-2 CASSLRLAGGTDTQYF
TRBV19 CASSTGQGADTQYF
TRBV7-8 CASSRARAQKETQYF
TRBV6-5 CASSYRASQETQYF
TRBV5-6 CASSLDQGNPYEQYF